This T cell receptor beta chain was observed in a study of regulatory T cells in long-lasting Graves disease. In this sample, this clonotype turned up a few times. What it binds is not known. Germline CDR1 and CDR2: MDHEN and SYDVKM. The CDR3 is made up of 13 amino acids. V was cut by 1 base and J by 9 bases, with 12 bases left in between. General study results and limits: Among persistent patients, a larger number of public clonotypes were shared (around 2,700) than among newly diagnosed patients (under 1,000). There was favoring of TRBV28, TRBJ1-2 and TRBJ2-5 in persistent disease. Rather than thyroid tissue, only peripheral blood underwent study.

Relying on iRepertoire HTBI primers and Arm-PCR of CDR3 regions, the team built TCR beta libraries. TCRdb ran MiXCR on the multiplex PCR reads and lists one entry per CDR3 protein. This table has hundreds of thousands of distinct CDR3 sequences, about 21% appearing once. Noted time point: persistent/refractory GD, antithyroid drugs over 5 years with positive TRAb. The TCR library was made from RNA that had been extracted from PBMCs in TRIzol. The collection involved drawing 7.5 to 9.5 milliliters of peripheral blood into EDTA tubes. Sequenced here: peripheral blood mononuclear cells (PBMCs), sampled when the disease was refractory, from a patient treated with antithyroid drugs. This chain links TRBV28 with TRBJ2-5; the D call may be TRBD1 or TRBD2 (5 bases each). The receptor comes from a female donor with Graves disease. CDR3 residues: CASSLSGAEAQYF. The DNA for the CDR3 is TGTGCCAGCAGTTTATCCGGGGCGGAGGCCCAGTACTTC. Full variable domain (rest looked up from reference TRBV28 and TRBJ2-5): DVKVTQSSRYLVKRTGEKVFLECVQDMDHENMFWYRQDPGLGLRLIYFSYDVKMKEKGDIPEGYSVSREKKERFSLILESASTNQTSMYLCASSLSGAEAQYFGPGTRLLVL.